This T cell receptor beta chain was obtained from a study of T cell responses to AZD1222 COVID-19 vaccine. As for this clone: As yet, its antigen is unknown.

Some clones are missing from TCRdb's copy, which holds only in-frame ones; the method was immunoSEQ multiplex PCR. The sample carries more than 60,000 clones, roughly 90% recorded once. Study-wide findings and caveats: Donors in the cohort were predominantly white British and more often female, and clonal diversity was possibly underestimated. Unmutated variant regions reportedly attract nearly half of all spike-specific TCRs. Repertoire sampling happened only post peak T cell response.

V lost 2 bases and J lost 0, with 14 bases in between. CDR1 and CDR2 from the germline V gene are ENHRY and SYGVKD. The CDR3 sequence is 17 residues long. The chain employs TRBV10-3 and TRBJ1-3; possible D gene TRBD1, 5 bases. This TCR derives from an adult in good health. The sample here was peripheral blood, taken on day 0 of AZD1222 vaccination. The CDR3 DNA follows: TGTGCCATCAGTGAGGGGGGAGGACGGATCTCTGGAAACACCATATATTTT. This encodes CAISEGGGRISGNTIYF.